These 23 T cell receptor beta chains were all obtained from the same sample, sequenced in a study of blood T cells in healthy people across ages. Sample-barcoded 5' priming and a J-beta primer mix drove a second PCR of about 6 to 11 cycles. TCRdb ran MiXCR on the 5' RACE reads and lists one entry per CDR3 protein. Among fewer than 750,000 distinct CDR3 sequences, approximately 52% were seen once, and the ten largest hold less than 15%. The sample consisted of blood. These receptors were taken from a woman aged 80 or over in good health.

The rearrangement links TRBV11-1 to TRBJ2-3; possibly TRBD1 for D (5 bases). CDR3 length equals 15 residues. V gave up 4 bases and J gave up 2 bases, with 13 bases separating them. Per the germline V gene, CDR1 is SGHAT and CDR2 is FQDESV (reference sequence). The CDR3 reads CASSSEGVSTDTQYF. CDR3 DNA sequence: TGTGCCAGCAGCTCGGAAGGGGTATCCACAGATACGCAGTATTTT.

The CDR3 spells CASLTALENTQYF. As DNA, the CDR3 is TGTGCCAGCCTAACAGCATTAGAAAATACGCAGTATTTT. The J gene is TRBJ2-3, the V gene TRBV12-3 or TRBV12-4; no clear D. V lost 8 bases and J lost 7, with 16 bases in between. The CDR3 contains 13 residues.

This clonotype was detected many times. The chain recombines TRBV20-1 with TRBJ2-5; D possibly corresponds to TRBD2 (6 bases). Between the trimmed V and J ends, which lost 7 bases and 3 bases, there was a span of 15 bases. The CDR3 runs 13 residues. CDR1 and CDR2 from the germline V gene are DFQATT and SNEGSKA (reference sequence). CDR3 residues: CSVRDSPKETQYF. For the CDR3, the DNA is TGCAGTGTCCGGGACTCACCAAAAGAGACCCAGTACTTC.

In its sample, this clonotype was seen a few times. A much larger clone is a single base away; this may be a read error. V usage is TRBV12-3 or TRBV12-4 and J usage is TRBJ2-1; 7 bases line up with TRBD1. Losses at the gene ends were 5 bases for V and 13 bases for J; bases not matched to a gene: 11. This CDR3 has 13 amino acids. CDR3: CASSPGTDETQFF. The CDR3 nucleotides are TGTGCCAGCAGTCCCGGGACAGACGAGACCCAGTTCTTC.

The J gene is TRBJ1-1, the V gene TRBV7-9; D remains unclear. V lost 5 bases and J 4 bases, leaving 14 bases between the germline ends. The CDR3 loop spans 14 amino acids. In germline, CDR1 is SEHNR, CDR2 FQNEAQ (reference sequence). CDR3 nucleotides: TGTGCCAGCAGCGTGGACGCGATGAGCACTGAAGCTTTCTTT. It yields the protein CASSVDAMSTEAFF.

This clonotype showed up many times. The chain carries TRBV3-1 and TRBJ1-4; TRBD1 aligns across 7 bases. The germline V gene encodes CDR1 LGHDT and CDR2 YNNKEL (reference sequence). The CDR3 has 14 amino acids. V dropped 4 bases and J dropped 8; count of bases not matched to a gene: 7. The CDR3 loop is CASSPGQLSEKLFF. CDR3 nucleotide sequence: TGTGCCAGCAGCCCGGGACAGCTATCGGAAAAACTGTTTTTT.

This clonotype was detected a few times. Given a much more abundant clone one base away, this may be a read error. J is TRBJ2-1 and V is TRBV6-2 or TRBV6-3, with D perhaps matching TRBD1 (6 bases). The DNA end is a closer match to TRBJ2-7, so the J assignment may be wrong. The CDR3 runs 16 residues. Germline V gene data show CDR1 as MNHEY and CDR2 as SVGEGT. The CDR3 DNA follows: TGTGCCAGCGCCTCCACAGGGCCGAGCTCCTACAATGAGCAGTACTTC. Translation: CASASTGPSSYNEQYF.

For this clonotype: The junction and the germline gene differ at one end; a read error may be behind it. The chain's CDR3 is CASSSRQGASSGNTVYF. DNA of the CDR3: TGTGCCAGCAGCTCCCGCCAAGGGGCCAGCTCTGGAAACACCGTATATTTT. The gene calls are TRBV28 and TRBJ1-3, with a weak D call TRBD1 (5 bases). Germline V gene data show CDR1 as MDHEN and CDR2 as SYDVKM. The CDR3 consists of 17 residues.

This clonotype showed up many times. The rearrangement links TRBV29-1 to TRBJ1-2, with 8 positions matching TRBD1. V trimming: 2 bases; J trimming: 4 bases; junction bases outside the gene matches: 6. The CDR3 spans 14 residues. The germline V gene encodes CDR1 SQVTM and CDR2 ANQGSEA. CDR3 DNA sequence: TGCAGCGTTGAATGGCAGGGGGCCCCCTATGGCTACACCTTC. Amino acid sequence: CSVEWQGAPYGYTF. Full variable domain (rest looked up from reference TRBV29-1 and TRBJ1-2): SAVISQKPSRDICQRGTSLTIQCQVDSQVTMMFWYRQQPGQSLTLIATANQGSEATYESGFVIDKFPISRPNLTFSTLTVSNMSPEDSSIYLCSVEWQGAPYGYTFGSGTRLTVV.

Details on this clonotype: The junction does not match germline at one end; this may be a read error. The chain uses TRBV7-9 and TRBJ2-3; the D gene is possibly TRBD1 (6 bases). Germline V gives CDR1 SEHNR, CDR2 FQNEAQ (reference sequence). This CDR3 region has 15 residues. The CDR3 nucleotides read TGTGCCGGCAGCTTAGCACAGGGAAACGCAGATACGCGGTATTTT. Translating it yields CAGSLAQGNADTRYF.

V usage is TRBV29-1 and J usage is TRBJ2-4; D is possibly TRBD1 (6 bases). Matching the DNA end better, TRBJ2-7 makes the J call doubtful. Germline assignment: CDR1 SQVTM and CDR2 ANQGSEA. The CDR3 consists of 12 residues. The chain's CDR3 is CSVAGEAYEQYF. Written as DNA, the CDR3 is TGCAGCGTCGCAGGGGAAGCCTACGAGCAGTACTTC.

This clonotype occurred many times. The V and J genes are TRBV20-1 and TRBJ2-5; weak D call: TRBD2 (5 bases). V was pared by 5 bases and J by 2 bases, with 18 bases between. Per the germline V gene, CDR1 is DFQATT and CDR2 is SNEGSKA (reference sequence). CDR3 length: 15 residues. The CDR3 here is CSAYEKRRLQETQYF. CDR3 nucleotide sequence: TGCAGTGCTTATGAGAAGCGGCGCCTTCAAGAGACCCAGTACTTC.

A note on this clonotype: One base away lies a much larger clone, so this may be a sequencing read error. V is TRBV7-2 and J is TRBJ2-1; D not resolved. The CDR3 runs 12 residues. Germline V lookup: CDR1 SGHTA, CDR2 FQGNSA. CDR3 loop: CASSLDRNEPFF. The CDR3, as DNA: TGTGCCAGCAGTCTAGACCGTAATGAGCCGTTCTTC.

With respect to this clonotype: This clone may be a read error of a much larger clone one base away. V usage is TRBV20-1 and J usage is TRBJ2-1, with D uncertain. Germline V gives CDR1 DFQATT, CDR2 SNEGSKA (reference sequence). This CDR3 region has 11 residues. CDR3 coding DNA: TGCATTGCTTCCAGTCAGAATGAGCAGTTCTTC. It is translated as CIASSQNEQFF.

This clonotype was picked up a small number of times. The chain uses TRBV7-2 and TRBJ2-5, with 7 bases that match TRBD2. Gene TRBJ2-7 matches the end of the DNA better, so the J call may be wrong. There are 15 residues in the CDR3. Per the germline V gene, CDR1 is SGHTA and CDR2 is FQGNSA. In nucleotides, the CDR3 is TGTGCCAGCAGCTTAGCCGCAGGGAGGGCCGACGAGCAGTACTTC. Translating gives CASSLAAGRADEQYF.

This clonotype turned up a few times. J is TRBJ2-5 and V is TRBV7-2; weak D call: TRBD2 (5 bases). Trimming cost V 3 bases and J 4 bases, with 9 bases left between them. The CDR3 totals 13 residues. The V gene's germline CDR1 is SGHTA and CDR2 FQGNSA. The CDR3 DNA is TGTGCCAGCAGCTTTACCCGGGGAGAGACCCAGTACTTC. Translated, it gives CASSFTRGETQYF.

The chain couples TRBV29-1 to TRBJ2-7; D tentatively reads TRBD1 or TRBD2 (5 bases each). The ends were cut back, 5 bases at V and 0 bases at J, with 11 bases in the middle. CDR1 is SQVTM, CDR2 ANQGSEA, per germline. This CDR3 has 13 residues. CDR3 residues: CSVRDLRSYEQYF. The CDR3, as DNA: TGCAGCGTTCGGGACCTACGCTCCTACGAGCAGTACTTC.

V is TRBV3-1 and J is TRBJ1-5; D gene unclear. CDR3 length: 14 amino acids. CDR1 and CDR2 (germline): LGHDT, YNNKEL (reference sequence). V was pared by 3 bases and J by 5 bases, with 11 bases between. Here the CDR3 reads CASSQDVGYQPQHF. In nucleotides, the CDR3 is TGTGCCAGCAGCCAGGATGTGGGTTATCAGCCCCAGCATTTT.

To note about this clonotype: A much larger clone differs from this one at a single base, so this may be a read error. The chain employs TRBV28 and TRBJ2-1; TRBD1 or TRBD2 may be the D gene (7 bases each). The V gene's germline CDR1 is MDHEN and CDR2 SYDVKM. Trimming shortened V by 2 bases and J by 6 bases, and 14 bases separated the two germline ends. The CDR3 runs to 15 residues. The CDR3 loop reads CASSLASGGGNEQFF. CDR3 nucleotide sequence: TGTGCCAGCAGTTTAGCTTCAGGGGGGGGCAATGAGCAGTTCTTC.

This clonotype was detected ten times or more. Just one base apart from a much larger clone, this may be a read error. CDR3 bases: TGTGCCAGCAGTTACGTAACAGGGGGCTCCTACAATGAGCAGTACTTC. This encodes CASSYVTGGSYNEQYF. The gene calls are TRBV6-5 and TRBJ2-1, with TRBD1 matching over 9 bases. Gene TRBJ2-7 matches the end of the DNA better, so the J call may be wrong. Germline V gene sequence: CDR1 MNHEY, CDR2 SVGAGI. The CDR3 is 16 amino acids.

V gene TRBV2 combines with J gene TRBJ2-1; perhaps TRBD1 as D (5 bases). The CDR3 sequence is 14 residues long. V was pared by 1 base and J by 4 bases, with 8 bases between. CDR1 is SNHLY, CDR2 FYNNEI, per germline. The CDR3 bases are TGTGCCAGCAGTGAAGGGGCAGGGTACAATGAGCAGTTCTTC. Residues: CASSEGAGYNEQFF. Supplemented by reference TRBV2 and TRBJ2-1, the full variable domain reads EPEVTQTPSHQVTQMGQEVILRCVPISNHLYFYWYRQILGQKVEFLVSFYNNEISEKSEIFDDQFSVERPDGSNFTLKIRSTKLEDSAMYFCASSEGAGYNEQFFGPGTRLTVL.

The gene calls are TRBV7-2 and TRBJ2-7; 12 bases map to TRBD1. Gene TRBJ2-5 matches the end of the DNA better, so the J call may be wrong. The CDR3 runs to 16 residues. Germline V gene lookup returns CDR1 SGHTA and CDR2 FQGNSA. The CDR3 sequence: CASTNWDRGRGETQYF. CDR3 nucleotides: TGTGCCAGCACAAATTGGGACAGGGGGCGCGGAGAGACCCAGTACTTC.

The sample holds many counts of this clonotype. V is TRBV5-1 and J is TRBJ2-1; 10 nucleotides align to TRBD2. V lost 6 bases, J lost 7 bases, and 10 bases stayed unmatched. The CDR3 is 15 amino acids. CDR1 and CDR2 (germline): SGHRS, YFSETQ. CDR3 loop: CASTTLASGGNEQFF. Written as DNA, the CDR3 is TGCGCCAGCACGACTCTGGCTAGCGGGGGAAATGAGCAGTTCTTC.